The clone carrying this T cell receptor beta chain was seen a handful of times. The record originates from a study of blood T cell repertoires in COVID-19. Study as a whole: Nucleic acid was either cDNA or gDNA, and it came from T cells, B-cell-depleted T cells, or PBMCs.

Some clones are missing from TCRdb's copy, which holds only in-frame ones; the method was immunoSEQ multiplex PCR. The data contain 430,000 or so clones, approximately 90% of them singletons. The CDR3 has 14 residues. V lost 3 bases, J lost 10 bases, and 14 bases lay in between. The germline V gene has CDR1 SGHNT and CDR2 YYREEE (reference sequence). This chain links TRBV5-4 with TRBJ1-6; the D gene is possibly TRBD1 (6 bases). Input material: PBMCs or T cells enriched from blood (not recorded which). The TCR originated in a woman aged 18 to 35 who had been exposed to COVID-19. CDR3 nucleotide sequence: TGTGCCAGCAGCTCGGACAGAATGTCATCACCCCTCCACTTT. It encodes CASSSDRMSSPLHF.